A single sample is the source of the 27 T cell receptor beta chains below, sequenced in a study of CD8+ T cells in alopecia areata. It was cDNA, reverse transcribed from extracted RNA, that served as the sequencing template. Profiled with immunoSEQ multiplex PCR; TCRdb holds only in-frame clones, not every one. The sample holds 110,000 or so clones, roughly two fifths seen once. Sequenced sample: CD4+ T cells sorted from blood. These receptors originate from a human donor with alopecia areata.

The CDR3 spells CASSQDRAGELFF. CDR3 in DNA: TGCGCCAGCAGCCAAGACAGGGCTGGGGAGCTGTTTTTT. J is TRBJ2-2 and V is TRBV4-1; TRBD1 is a possible D gene (5 bases). Trimming left V 0 bases short and J 8 bases short, with 7 bases between. The CDR3 loop spans 13 amino acids. Germline assignment: CDR1 MGHRA and CDR2 YSYEKL.

The chain has TRBV4-3 and TRBJ2-2, with 8 bases lining up with TRBD1. The junction had 10 bases not matched to a gene; V was cut back by 0 bases and J by 7 bases. Germline V CDR1 and CDR2: LGHNA, YSLEER. The CDR3 is 17 amino acids. CDR3 loop: CASSQEVRDRGVGELFF. The CDR3 bases are TGCGCCAGCAGCCAAGAAGTTAGAGACAGGGGCGTCGGGGAGCTGTTTTTT.

V is TRBV9 and J is TRBJ2-5, with D maybe TRBD2 (5 bases). Between the trimmed V and J ends, which lost 1 base and 4 bases, there was a span of 8 bases. The CDR3 has 13 amino acids. Germline assignment: CDR1 SGDLS and CDR2 YYNGEE. CDR3 sequence: CASSVSSSETQYF. The CDR3 DNA reads TGTGCCAGCAGCGTATCTAGCTCAGAGACCCAGTACTTC.

This clone has more than one count but fewer than ten. The chain carries TRBV29-1 and TRBJ2-7, with no clear D. The CDR3 is 13 amino acids. The germline V and J ends were trimmed by 4 bases and 0 bases, with 10 bases remaining between them. Germline V gene sequence: CDR1 SQVTM, CDR2 ANQGSEA. CDR3 nucleotide sequence: TGCAGCGTTGTAGGCACCAACTCCTACGAGCAGTACTTC. Translated, it gives CSVVGTNSYEQYF.

On this clone: This specimen includes other DNA sequences encoding the same CDR3. This chain uses TRBV6-5 with TRBJ2-3, with TRBD1 identical over 7 bases. J lost 6 bases, V lost 5 bases, and 5 bases had no gene match. The CDR3 extends over 13 amino acids. The germline V gene encodes CDR1 MNHEY and CDR2 SVGAGI. Here the CDR3 DNA reads TGTGCCAGCAGTCGTGACAGGGCGGATACGCAGTATTTT. This sequence encodes CASSRDRADTQYF.

V gene TRBV28 combines with J gene TRBJ2-5; no firm D call. The V gene's germline CDR1 is MDHEN and CDR2 SYDVKM. Between the trimmed V and J ends, which lost 1 base and 0 bases, there was a span of 0 bases. The CDR3 has 12 amino acids. For the CDR3, the DNA is TGTGCCAGCAGTTTATACCAAGAGACCCAGTACTTC. Translation gives CASSLYQETQYF.

The J gene is TRBJ2-5, the V gene TRBV7-9; D may be TRBD2 (6 bases). V was shortened by 7 bases and J by 3 bases, with 12 bases between the two germline ends. The CDR3 is 13 amino acids. CDR1 and CDR2 (germline): SEHNR, FQNEAQ (reference sequence). The CDR3 region has the DNA TGTGCCAGCACGGCGGGGCGGAAAGAGACCCAGTACTTC. It encodes CASTAGRKETQYF. Variable domain in full (rest from reference TRBV7-9 and TRBJ2-5): DTGVSQNPRHKITKRGQNVTFRCDPISEHNRLYWYRQTLGQGPEFLTYFQNEAQLEKSRLLSDRFSAERPKGSFSTLEIQRTEQGDSAMYLCASTAGRKETQYFGPGTRLLVL.

The chain carries TRBV18 and TRBJ2-3, with 12 bases aligning to TRBD2. The CDR3 is 16 amino acids. Germline assignment: CDR1 KGHSH and CDR2 LQKENI. The junction had 5 bases not matched to a gene; V was cut back by 5 bases and J by 2 bases. The CDR3 here is CASSSRTSGVTDTQYF. CDR3 nucleotides: TGTGCCAGCTCAAGCCGGACTAGCGGGGTCACAGATACGCAGTATTTT.

In its sample, this clone was seen a few times. The chain has TRBV28 and TRBJ1-2; a possible D gene is TRBD1 (6 bases). The CDR3 totals 14 residues. From germline, CDR1 is MDHEN and CDR2 SYDVKM. Trimming stripped 6 bases from V and 10 bases from J, with 21 bases between. CDR3 nucleotide sequence: TGTGCCAGCAGCCTGGGGGGCGGGTTCCATGACTACACCTTC. Translation: CASSLGGGFHDYTF.

The chain carries TRBV9 and TRBJ2-6, with TRBD1 matching 7 bases. Germline CDR1 and CDR2: SGDLS and YYNGEE. There are 14 residues in the CDR3. The J segment lost 4 bases and the V segment lost 4 bases, leaving 2 bases of the junction unmatched. The chain's CDR3 is CASSRDSGANVLTF. The CDR3 DNA reads TGTGCCAGCAGCAGGGACAGCGGGGCCAACGTCCTGACTTTC. Full variable domain (remainder filled in from reference TRBV9 and TRBJ2-6): DSGVTQTPKHLITATGQRVTLRCSPRSGDLSVYWYQQSLDQGLQFLIQYYNGEERAKGNILERFSAQQFPDLHSELNLSSLELGDSALYFCASSRDSGANVLTFGAGSRLTVL.

The J gene is TRBJ2-3, the V gene TRBV30; no clear D gene. The CDR3 totals 12 residues. V was clipped by 8 bases and J by 6 bases, with 15 bases between them. Germline V gene data show CDR1 as GTSNPN and CDR2 as SVGIG (reference sequence). CDR3 DNA: TGTGCCGGGATTACAGTAACCGATACGCAGTATTTT. This encodes CAGITVTDTQYF.

This chain uses TRBV30 with TRBJ2-7; D uncertain. Germline assignment: CDR1 GTSNPN and CDR2 SVGIG (reference sequence). V was cut by 1 base and J by 4 bases, with 8 bases left in between. This CDR3 region has 12 residues. The CDR3 DNA is TGTGCCTGGAGTGACGGCATTTACGAGCAGTACTTC. This translates into CAWSDGIYEQYF.

There are a few counts of this clone. The chain couples TRBV4-3 to TRBJ2-1; 7 bases agree with TRBD1. Germline lookup yields CDR1 LGHNA and CDR2 YSLEER. The CDR3 is 14 residues long. Trimming at V came to 2 bases and at J to 6 bases, leaving 4 bases not matched to a gene. CDR3 sequence: CASSQMNRGNEQFF. The CDR3 DNA reads as TGCGCCAGCAGCCAAATGAACAGGGGCAATGAGCAGTTCTTC.

This clone showed up just a few times. The genes are TRBV14 and TRBJ2-7; D remains ambiguous. Trimming took off 2 bases at V and 2 bases at J, with 16 bases between the two ends. The CDR3 consists of 16 residues. Looked up from germline, CDR1 is SGHDN and CDR2 is FVKESK. As DNA, the CDR3 is TGTGCCAGCAGCCAAAGGGTTTCTGTGGGCGCCTACGAGCAGTACTTC. Amino acids: CASSQRVSVGAYEQYF.

The chain is built from TRBV7-2 and TRBJ2-7; 12 nucleotides match TRBD2. Germline CDR1 SGHTA, CDR2 FQGNSA. This CDR3 comprises 16 residues. The junction had 13 bases not matched to a gene; V was cut back by 1 base and J by 12 bases. CDR3 loop: CASSLGTSGTQGDRYF. The CDR3 bases are TGTGCCAGCAGCTTAGGGACTAGCGGGACACAGGGGGATCGGTACTTC.

The J gene is TRBJ1-2, the V gene TRBV7-2, with D possibly being TRBD1 (5 bases). Germline-derived CDR1 and CDR2 are SGHTA and FQGNSA. The CDR3 loop spans 14 amino acids. V was trimmed by 5 bases and J by 0 bases, leaving 10 bases between them. CDR3 sequence reads: CASSIDSTNYGYTF. CDR3 bases: TGTGCCAGCAGCATAGACAGCACTAACTATGGCTACACCTTC.

This clone was seen a handful of times. This chain connects TRBV29-1 to TRBJ1-5; 9 nucleotides agree with TRBD1. Germline CDR1 SQVTM, CDR2 ANQGSEA. The CDR3 contains 14 residues. Unmatched junction bases numbered 4, after V lost 6 bases and J lost 1 base. The CDR3 sequence is CSVGDRASNQPQHF. For the CDR3, the DNA is TGCAGCGTGGGGGACAGGGCAAGCAATCAGCCCCAGCATTTT.

This clone showed up just a few times. This chain connects TRBV29-1 to TRBJ1-2; the D is unclear. Germline-derived CDR1 and CDR2 are SQVTM and ANQGSEA. The CDR3 covers 13 residues. V dropped 3 bases and J dropped 7 bases, with 15 bases sitting between them. DNA for the CDR3: TGCAGCGTTGAGAGGCAGGCGGGAAGTGGCTACACCTTC. It is translated as CSVERQAGSGYTF.

The rearrangement links TRBV29-1 to TRBJ1-5; tentative D call: TRBD1 (5 bases). This CDR3 is 14 amino acids long. Trimming took off 3 bases at V and 6 bases at J, with 15 bases between the two ends. The V gene's germline CDR1 is SQVTM and CDR2 ANQGSEA. The CDR3 DNA is TGCAGCGTTGAGGTGGGCCCTAGGGGTCAGCCCCAGCATTTT. Protein sequence: CSVEVGPRGQPQHF.

The chain links TRBV9 to TRBJ2-5; TRBD2 aligns across 11 bases. V was pared by 0 bases and J by 2 bases, with 9 bases of the junction left unmatched. The CDR3 is made up of 18 amino acids. The germline gives CDR1 SGDLS, CDR2 YYNGEE. Written as DNA, the CDR3 is TGTGCCAGCAGCGTAGGCACTAGCGGGGGAAGTCGACAAGAGACCCAGTACTTC. Translating gives CASSVGTSGGSRQETQYF. The full variable domain, completed using reference TRBV9 and TRBJ2-5, is DSGVTQTPKHLITATGQRVTLRCSPRSGDLSVYWYQQSLDQGLQFLIQYYNGEERAKGNILERFSAQQFPDLHSELNLSSLELGDSALYFCASSVGTSGGSRQETQYFGPGTRLLVL.

The V call is TRBV9, the J call TRBJ2-7; no reliable D call. This CDR3 has 15 residues. The V and J ends lost 4 bases and 2 bases respectively, with 16 bases between them. Germline loops: CDR1 SGDLS, CDR2 YYNGEE. CDR3 bases: TGTGCCAGCAGCCCCCGGGCCTCGCGGACCTACGAGCAGTACTTC. Its protein product is CASSPRASRTYEQYF. The whole variable domain, remainder taken from reference TRBV9 and TRBJ2-7, is DSGVTQTPKHLITATGQRVTLRCSPRSGDLSVYWYQQSLDQGLQFLIQYYNGEERAKGNILERFSAQQFPDLHSELNLSSLELGDSALYFCASSPRASRTYEQYFGPGTRLTVT.

V usage is TRBV29-1 and J usage is TRBJ2-6; 7 bases are shared with TRBD1. Germline V CDR1 and CDR2: SQVTM, ANQGSEA. CDR3 size: 15 residues. V dropped 4 bases and J dropped 0; count of bases not matched to a gene: 3. The CDR3 protein is CSVVQGSSGANVLTF. The CDR3 bases are TGCAGCGTTGTACAGGGGAGCTCTGGGGCCAACGTCCTGACTTTC.

This rearrangement joins TRBV5-1 to TRBJ2-1; TRBD1 is a possible D gene (6 bases). V was cut by 0 bases and J by 5 bases, with 9 bases left in between. Germline lookup yields CDR1 SGHRS and CDR2 YFSETQ. The CDR3 sequence is 14 residues long. The CDR3 DNA is TGCGCCAGCAGCTTGGGGCAGGGGAACAATGAGCAGTTCTTC. Encoded protein: CASSLGQGNNEQFF. The full variable domain, completed using reference TRBV5-1 and TRBJ2-1, is KAGVTQTPRYLIKTRGQQVTLSCSPISGHRSVSWYQQTPGQGLQFLFEYFSETQRNKGNFPGRFSGRQFSNSRSEMNVSTLELGDSALYLCASSLGQGNNEQFFGPGTRLTVL.

This chain uses TRBV4-3 with TRBJ1-6; D not resolved. Germline loops: CDR1 LGHNA, CDR2 YSLEER. CDR3 length: 15 residues. Trimming took 1 base from V and 7 from J, leaving 11 bases between them. The CDR3 bases are TGCGCCAGCAGCCAAGTCGTAGGGAGGAATTCACCCCTCCACTTT. Protein product: CASSQVVGRNSPLHF.

This clone has only a few counts. The J gene is TRBJ2-3, the V gene TRBV6-5; the D is unclear. The CDR3 is 12 residues long. CDR1 is MNHEY and CDR2 is SVGAGI in the germline V gene. V was trimmed by 4 bases and J by 2 bases, leaving 4 bases between them. CDR3: CASSSVTDTQYF. The CDR3 DNA sequence: TGTGCCAGCAGTTCGGTCACAGATACGCAGTATTTT.

This clone was seen a handful of times. The rearrangement uses TRBV29-1 and TRBJ1-1; no clear D gene. Trimming cost V 7 bases and J 5 bases, with 11 bases left between them. Looked up from germline, CDR1 is SQVTM and CDR2 is ANQGSEA. The CDR3 consists of 11 residues. As DNA, the CDR3 is TGCAGCGCCAATTACGGTACTGAAGCTTTCTTT. Translating gives CSANYGTEAFF.

V and J are TRBV29-1 and TRBJ2-1; 7 bases fit TRBD1. Germline V lookup: CDR1 SQVTM, CDR2 ANQGSEA. This CDR3 is 15 amino acids long. V dropped 4 bases and J dropped 4; count of bases not matched to a gene: 10. The CDR3 loop is CSVGSRGQGYNEQFF. CDR3 sequence (DNA): TGCAGCGTTGGTTCAAGGGGGCAGGGGTACAATGAGCAGTTCTTC.